Listed below are T cell receptor beta chains from one sample, sequenced in a study of PD-L1 blockade in urothelial cancer. Measured with immunoSEQ multiplex PCR; TCRdb has only the in-frame clones, and not every one. Seen here are tens of thousands of clones, approximately 83% observed once, and the top ten hold over 9.5%. The sample in question was PBMCs, obtained around atezolizumab (anti-PD-L1) treatment. The receptors originated from a man aged 55 to 70 with urothelial cancer. The CDR3 runs from the conserved cysteine through the conserved F or W. The D gene is left open where the match is weak. Clone size is given for some rows only: seen once, a few or many times, or a class if the clone is expanded.

.	TRBV5-6	TRBJ1-3	.	CASSPPGQRSGNTIYF	TGTGCCAGCAGCCCTCCGGGACAACGCTCTGGAAACACCATATATTTT
TRBD2	TRBV15	TRBJ2-1	.	CATSRSRGGAREQFF	TGTGCCACCAGCAGATCCCGGGGGGGAGCGCGGGAGCAGTTCTTC
.	TRBV9	TRBJ1-2	.	CASSAGASIKDYGYTF	TGTGCCAGCAGCGCAGGGGCATCGATTAAGGACTATGGCTACACCTTC
.	TRBV18	TRBJ1-1	.	CASSPPAHSNTEAFF	TGTGCCAGCTCACCACCGGCACATTCGAACACTGAAGCTTTCTTT
TRBD2	TRBV25-1	TRBJ2-2	.	CASSEFFREGTGELFF	TGTGCCAGCAGTGAATTTTTCAGGGAGGGCACCGGGGAGCTGTTTTTT
TRBD2	TRBV19	TRBJ2-3	once	CASRSGGDYSTDTQYF	TGTGCCAGCCGTAGCGGGGGGGATTATAGCACAGATACGCAGTATTTT
TRBD2	TRBV5-6	TRBJ2-5	once	CASSLTFRGGEETQYF	TGTGCCAGCAGCTTGACTTTTCGGGGGGGGGAAGAGACCCAGTACTTC
TRBD1	TRBV2	TRBJ1-2	.	CASSRDRFGYTF	TGTGCCAGCAGTCGGGACAGGTTTGGCTACACCTTC
TRBD1	TRBV7-9	TRBJ1-3	.	CASSLFQGGLGGDTIYF	TGTGCCAGCAGCTTATTCCAGGGGGGATTAGGAGGAGACACCATATATTTT
TRBD1	TRBV25-1	TRBJ2-5	.	CASSEAGQGLGTQYF	TGTGCCAGCAGTGAGGCGGGACAGGGGCTCGGGACCCAGTACTTC
.	TRBV2	TRBJ2-1	few	CASRARGSYNEQFF	TGTGCCAGCAGGGCGAGAGGCTCCTACAATGAGCAGTTCTTC
.	TRBV27	TRBJ2-7	.	CASSVAGMYEQYF	TGTGCCAGCAGCGTGGCGGGGATGTACGAGCAGTACTTC
TRBD1	TRBV9	TRBJ2-7	.	CASSVGAGGYYEQYF	TGTGCCAGCAGCGTAGGCGCAGGGGGCTATTACGAGCAGTACTTC
.	TRBV7-2	TRBJ1-1	.	CASSLVQNTEAFF	TGTGCCAGCAGCTTAGTCCAGAACACTGAAGCTTTCTTT
.	TRBV4-1	TRBJ1-4	.	CASSRIKGTRTNEKLFF	TGCGCCAGCAGCCGGATAAAAGGGACACGGACTAATGAAAAACTGTTTTTT
.	TRBV5-4	TRBJ1-6	.	CASSGTGSGNSPLHF	TGTGCCAGCAGCGGCACAGGGTCTGGTAATTCACCCCTCCACTTT